A selection of T cell receptor beta chains follows, all from one sample in a study of siplizumab effects on memory and regulatory T cells. Sequencing used immunoSEQ multiplex PCR; TCRdb keeps in-frame clones, though not all of them. The sample carries roughly 92,000 clones, 85% to 95% recorded once. Sample: non-Treg CD4+ T cells sorted from blood. Receptor source: a human donor in good health. CDR3s include the opening cysteine and the closing phenylalanine or tryptophan. D genes are given only for firm matches. Size is stated for part of the rows, as once, few or many counts, or as a class when the clone is expanded.

CDR3aa	CDR3nt	abundance	d_gene	v_gene	j_gene
CASRGSPRAYEQYF	TGTGCCAGCAGAGGTAGCCCACGAGCTTACGAGCAGTACTTC	-	-	TRBV28	TRBJ2-7
CAISLDQGVTYEQYF	TGTGCCATCAGTTTAGACCAGGGGGTCACCTACGAGCAGTACTTC	-	TRBD1	TRBV10-3	TRBJ2-7
CASSLNGAAGGETQYF	TGTGCCAGCAGCTTAAATGGGGCGGCGGGGGGAGAGACCCAGTACTTC	-	TRBD2	TRBV7-9	TRBJ2-5
CATSRNTGELFF	TGTGCCACCAGCAGAAACACCGGGGAGCTGTTTTTT	-	-	TRBV15	TRBJ2-2
CASSLQGTGELFF	TGTGCCAGCAGTCTTCAGGGGACCGGGGAGCTGTTTTTT	-	-	TRBV28	TRBJ2-2
CASTLPSHRQGASNEKLFF	TGTGCCAGCACCTTGCCAAGCCATAGACAGGGGGCATCCAATGAAAAACTGTTTTTT	-	TRBD1	TRBV5-6	TRBJ1-4
CASSRGGSTDTQYF	TGTGCCAGCAGCCGCGGGGGGAGCACAGATACGCAGTATTTT	-	TRBD2	TRBV7-9	TRBJ2-3
CASRVRWSGTGELFF	TGTGCCAGCAGAGTACGTTGGAGCGGTACCGGGGAGCTGTTTTTT	once	-	TRBV6-1	TRBJ2-2
CASSYGHSRVYNEQFF	TGTGCCAGCAGTTACGGACACTCGCGGGTGTACAATGAGCAGTTCTTC	-	-	TRBV6-5	TRBJ2-1
CASSRGQGGYEQYF	TGCGCCAGCAGCAGGGGACAGGGAGGCTACGAGCAGTACTTC	once	TRBD1	TRBV5-1	TRBJ2-7
CASSLTGTRGNEQFF	TGTGCCAGCAGTTTAACCGGGACTAGGGGCAATGAGCAGTTCTTC	-	TRBD2	TRBV28	TRBJ2-1
CASSFTGMGEQYF	TGTGCCAGCAGCTTCACAGGGATGGGAGAGCAGTACTTC	-	-	TRBV7-8	TRBJ2-7
CASNLDRDGETQYF	TGTGCCAGCAACTTGGACAGGGACGGAGAGACCCAGTACTTC	-	TRBD1	TRBV7-9	TRBJ2-5
CASSPLGTLVTSSYEQYF	TGCGCCAGCAGCCCATTAGGGACATTAGTAACAAGCTCCTACGAGCAGTACTTC	-	-	TRBV5-1	TRBJ2-7
CASSHLAGGSTDTQYF	TGTGCCAGTAGTCACCTAGCGGGAGGGTCTACAGATACGCAGTATTTT	-	TRBD2	TRBV19	TRBJ2-3
CASSLYSGYTF	TGTGCCAGCAGCTTATACAGTGGCTACACCTTC	-	-	TRBV7-9	TRBJ1-2
CASSTLASPYEQYF	TGCGCCAGCAGCACCCTAGCCAGCCCGTACGAGCAGTACTTC	-	-	TRBV5-1	TRBJ2-7
CASSQGLAGSSYNEQFF	TGCGCCAGCAGCCAAGGGTTGGCGGGTAGCTCCTACAATGAGCAGTTCTTC	-	-	TRBV4-1	TRBJ2-1
CASSPPTRGIYEQYF	TGTGCCAGCAGCCCACCGACCAGGGGAATTTACGAGCAGTACTTC	-	-	TRBV7-9	TRBJ2-7
CATSGGIQETQYF	TGTGCCACCAGCGGCGGCATTCAAGAGACCCAGTACTTC	-	-	TRBV15	TRBJ2-5
CASSLRRILNEKLFF	TGTGCCAGCAGTTTAAGGCGGATCCTTAATGAAAAACTGTTTTTT	-	-	TRBV28	TRBJ1-4
CASSRTGTSVSYEQYF	TGTGCCAGCAGCCGTACCGGGACGTCTGTGTCCTACGAGCAGTACTTC	-	-	TRBV28	TRBJ2-7
CASGDGTGTHYEQYF	TGTGCCAGCGGAGACGGGACAGGGACTCACTACGAGCAGTACTTC	-	TRBD1	TRBV25-1	TRBJ2-7
CASSEGNSPLHF	TGTGCCAGCAGTGAGGGAAATTCACCCCTCCACTTT	-	-	TRBV6-1	TRBJ1-6
CASSPHPQPNTGELFF	TGTGCCAGCTCCCCCCATCCCCAGCCGAACACCGGGGAGCTGTTTTTT	-	-	TRBV18	TRBJ2-2
CASSLYRGSQETQYF	TGTGCCAGCTCCCTTTACAGGGGTAGCCAAGAGACCCAGTACTTC	-	TRBD1	TRBV18	TRBJ2-5
CASSLPLNTEAFF	TGTGCCAGCAGCTTACCCCTGAACACTGAAGCTTTCTTT	-	-	TRBV7-9	TRBJ1-1
CASSLGDRVGSRVGELFF	TGTGCCAGCAGTTTAGGTGACAGGGTAGGATCCCGGGTCGGGGAGCTGTTTTTT	-	TRBD1	TRBV27	TRBJ2-2
CASSESLGVEQFF	TGTGCCAGCAGTGAAAGTTTGGGAGTTGAGCAGTTCTTC	-	-	TRBV6-1	TRBJ2-1
CAGSFHGTSGTGELFF	TGTGCCGGCAGTTTCCACGGGACTAGCGGCACCGGGGAGCTGTTTTTT	-	TRBD2	TRBV6-5	TRBJ2-2
CASSQDFVAASYEQYF	TGCGCCAGCAGCCAAGATTTTGTGGCAGCGTCCTACGAGCAGTACTTC	once	-	TRBV4-1	TRBJ2-7
CASSTGSSYNEQFF	TGCGCCAGCAGCACCGGCAGCTCCTACAATGAGCAGTTCTTC	-	-	TRBV5-1	TRBJ2-1
CASSLGLARASYGYTF	TGCGCCAGCAGCTTGGGCTTAGCCAGGGCGAGCTATGGCTACACCTTC	-	-	TRBV5-1	TRBJ1-2
CASSLQTGGYLGTGELFF	TGTGCCAGCTCCCTACAGACAGGGGGCTACCTTGGGACCGGGGAGCTGTTTTTT	-	TRBD1	TRBV18	TRBJ2-2
CASSPAVLSNQPQHF	TGTGCCAGCAGCCCCGCGGTACTAAGCAATCAGCCCCAGCATTTT	-	-	TRBV7-2	TRBJ1-5
CASSFQGPTSGEQFF	TGTGCCAGCAGCTTTCAAGGACCGACTAGCGGTGAGCAGTTCTTC	-	TRBD2	TRBV7-9	TRBJ2-1
CAWIENRGNSPLHF	TGTGCCTGGATTGAAAACAGGGGCAATTCACCCCTCCACTTT	-	TRBD1	TRBV30	TRBJ1-6
CASSWPGVMGEQYF	TGTGCCAGCAGTTGGCCCGGGGTGATGGGGGAGCAGTACTTC	-	-	TRBV6-6	TRBJ2-7